A selection of T cell receptor beta chains follows, all from one sample in a study of CD8 T cells in Susac syndrome. Via MiXCR, TCRdb re-called the immunoSEQ multiplex PCR reads, giving one row per CDR3 protein. The table includes 140,000 or so distinct CDR3 sequences, roughly 96% detected once. The sample taken for sequencing was CD4+ T cells from PBMCs. These receptors were collected from a human donor with multiple sclerosis. CDR3s include the opening cysteine and the closing phenylalanine or tryptophan. D genes are given only for firm matches. Clone sizes are given selectively: once, few, many, or a class where the clone is expanded.

d_gene,j_gene,v_gene,abundance,CDR3aa,CDR3nt
-,TRBJ2-1,TRBV7-2,-,CASSSGVTYNEQFF,TGTGCCAGCAGCTCAGGGGTAACCTACAATGAGCAGTTCTTC
-,TRBJ1-1,TRBV11-2,-,CASSLAGGGASTEAFF,TGTGCCAGCAGCTTAGCAGGCGGGGGCGCGAGCACTGAAGCTTTCTTT
-,TRBJ1-5,TRBV2,-,CASGVRGAANGQPQHF,TGTGCCAGCGGGGTCAGAGGAGCGGCTAATGGTCAGCCCCAGCATTTT
-,TRBJ2-5,TRBV29-1,-,CSVEERPRVEKETQYF,TGCAGCGTTGAAGAGAGGCCCAGGGTAGAAAAAGAGACCCAGTACTTC
-,TRBJ2-7,TRBV5-1,-,CASSPGDNYEQYF,TGCGCCAGCAGCCCAGGGGACAACTACGAGCAGTACTTC
TRBD1,TRBJ2-5,TRBV5-4,-,CASMTGQGETQYF,TGTGCCAGCATGACGGGACAGGGAGAGACCCAGTACTTC
TRBD1,TRBJ2-7,TRBV29-1,-,CSVEDRGGHEQYF,TGCAGCGTTGAGGACAGGGGCGGCCACGAGCAGTACTTC
-,TRBJ1-2,TRBV19,-,CASGFVGAANYGYTF,TGTGCCAGTGGATTCGTGGGGGCAGCTAACTATGGCTACACCTTC
TRBD1,TRBJ1-2,TRBV29-1,once,CSGDRTGGESGYTF,TGCAGCGGCGACCGTACAGGGGGGGAAAGTGGCTACACCTTC
-,TRBJ1-5,TRBV6-1,-,CASHNGQGGKPQHF,TGTGCCAGCCATAACGGGCAGGGAGGGAAGCCCCAGCATTTT
-,TRBJ1-1,TRBV2,-,CASSVRGNTEAFF,TGTGCCAGCAGTGTACGGGGGAACACTGAAGCTTTCTTT
TRBD2,TRBJ2-7,TRBV10-3,-,CAISLASGRQSSYEQYF,TGTGCCATCAGTCTGGCTAGCGGGAGGCAGAGCTCCTACGAGCAGTACTTC
TRBD1,TRBJ2-1,TRBV20-1,-,CSATTDRGPYNEQFF,TGCAGTGCTACGACGGACAGGGGGCCCTACAATGAGCAGTTCTTC
-,TRBJ2-5,TRBV28,-,CASSLPGRQETQYF,TGTGCCAGCAGTTTACCGGGAAGACAAGAGACCCAGTACTTC
-,TRBJ1-2,TRBV24-1,-,CATSGQAQNSGYTF,TGTGCCACCAGTGGTCAGGCCCAAAATTCCGGCTACACCTTC
-,TRBJ1-5,TRBV7-2,once,CASSPETGSNQPQHF,TGTGCCAGCAGCCCTGAAACGGGTAGCAATCAGCCCCAGCATTTT
-,TRBJ1-4,TRBV30,-,CAWSVSARRTNEKLFF,TGTGCCTGGAGTGTAAGTGCAAGGCGGACTAATGAAAAACTGTTTTTT
-,TRBJ1-5,TRBV7-9,-,CASSLFRGGYSNQPQHF,TGTGCCAGCAGCCTGTTCAGGGGCGGATATAGCAATCAGCCCCAGCATTTT
-,TRBJ2-2,TRBV19,-,CASRGRSGTGELFF,TGTGCCAGTAGGGGACGATCCGGCACCGGGGAGCTGTTTTTT
TRBD2,TRBJ2-1,TRBV5-1,-,CASSLPASRDYGRNEQFF,TGCGCCAGCAGCTTGCCCGCGTCCCGGGACTACGGCCGCAATGAGCAGTTCTTC
-,TRBJ1-5,TRBV15,-,CATSRDLGGNQPQHF,TGTGCCACCAGCAGAGATCTTGGGGGCAATCAGCCCCAGCATTTT
TRBD1,TRBJ1-5,TRBV29-1,-,CSVGDRGKAQHF,TGCAGCGTAGGGGACAGGGGGAAGGCCCAGCATTTT
-,TRBJ2-3,TRBV29-1,-,CSVGRDTQYF,TGCAGCGTAGGGAGGGATACGCAGTATTTT
-,TRBJ2-1,TRBV20-1,once,CSARDQLGFSSYNEQFF,TGCAGTGCTAGAGATCAGCTAGGTTTCAGCTCCTACAATGAGCAGTTCTTC
TRBD2,TRBJ2-3,TRBV20-1,-,CSASGASGGDIDTQYF,TGCAGTGCTAGTGGGGCTAGCGGGGGGGACATAGATACGCAGTATTTT
TRBD1,TRBJ2-3,TRBV30,once,CASTLMGTGRDTQYF,TGTGCCTCCACACTGATGGGGACAGGGCGGGATACGCAGTATTTT
TRBD1,TRBJ2-5,TRBV28,-,CASSFPYSLTGEDQETQYF,TGTGCCAGCAGTTTCCCATACAGCTTGACAGGGGAGGATCAAGAGACCCAGTACTTC
-,TRBJ2-7,TRBV20-1,-,CSAPGYSHYEQYF,TGCAGTGCTCCGGGGTACAGCCACTACGAGCAGTACTTC
-,TRBJ2-3,TRBV20-1,-,CSARKQGPGDTQYF,TGCAGTGCTAGAAAACAGGGTCCAGGAGATACGCAGTATTTT
-,TRBJ2-2,TRBV24-1,-,CASGTKSPNTGELFF,TGTGCCTCCGGGACAAAAAGTCCGAACACCGGGGAGCTGTTTTTT
-,TRBJ2-6,TRBV20-1,-,CSARDHGNSGANVLTF,TGCAGTGCTAGAGATCATGGTAACTCTGGGGCCAACGTCCTGACTTTC
-,TRBJ2-3,TRBV28,few,CASSLSRDTQYF,TGTGCCAGCAGTTTATCCAGGGATACGCAGTATTTT
TRBD1,TRBJ1-5,TRBV27,-,CASRRDRGPNQPQHF,TGTGCCAGCAGAAGGGACAGGGGCCCCAATCAGCCCCAGCATTTT
TRBD1,TRBJ2-5,TRBV5-1,-,CASTKGDSSQETQYF,TGCGCCAGCACCAAAGGGGACAGCTCGCAAGAGACCCAGTACTTC
-,TRBJ2-7,TRBV20-1,few,CSAPSSYEQYF,TGCAGTGCTCCGAGCTCCTACGAGCAGTACTTC
TRBD2,TRBJ2-1,TRBV19,-,CASKWREVSYNEQFF,TGTGCCAGTAAATGGCGGGAGGTCTCCTACAATGAGCAGTTCTTC
-,TRBJ1-5,TRBV12-3/TRBV12-4,-,CASSLLGSASNQPQHF,TGTGCCAGCAGTTTATTGGGGAGCGCCAGCAATCAGCCCCAGCATTTT
TRBD2,TRBJ2-5,TRBV20-1,-,CSAIKGTSGETQYF,TGCAGTGCTATAAAAGGGACTAGCGGAGAGACCCAGTACTTC
TRBD2,TRBJ2-5,TRBV20-1,-,CSAIRTSGRTRETQYF,TGCAGTGCTATCCGGACTAGCGGGAGAACCCGGGAGACCCAGTACTTC
TRBD1,TRBJ2-3,TRBV29-1,-,CSLAGTENTQYF,TGCAGCCTCGCCGGGACAGAGAATACGCAGTATTTT
-,TRBJ1-2,TRBV6-2/TRBV6-3,-,CASSSGQSYGYTF,TGTGCCAGCAGTTCGGGACAAAGCTATGGCTACACCTTC
-,TRBJ2-2,TRBV5-1,-,CASSAGLGSGELFF,TGCGCCAGCAGCGCGGGACTTGGGAGCGGGGAGCTGTTTTTT
-,TRBJ1-1,TRBV15,-,CATTTGTGTEAFF,TGTGCCACCACTACAGGGACTGGCACTGAAGCTTTCTTT
TRBD1,TRBJ2-7,TRBV3-1,-,CASSHRDRDYEQYF,TGTGCCAGCAGCCACCGGGACAGGGACTACGAGCAGTACTTC
-,TRBJ1-1,TRBV29-1,-,CSAAAGAGNTEAFF,TGCAGCGCCGCCGCAGGGGCAGGGAACACTGAAGCTTTCTTT
-,TRBJ1-2,TRBV24-1,once,CATRRDGRLGGYTF,TGTGCCACCCGGCGAGATGGCAGGCTAGGTGGCTACACCTTC
-,TRBJ1-1,TRBV28,-,CASSLSRARAFF,TGTGCCAGCAGTTTAAGCCGGGCGAGGGCTTTCTTT
TRBD2,TRBJ2-1,TRBV6-2/TRBV6-3,-,CASRPGLARSNEQFF,TGTGCCAGCAGGCCCGGACTAGCCCGATCCAATGAGCAGTTCTTC
TRBD2,TRBJ2-7,TRBV4-2,-,CASSQVAGQLPYEQYF,TGTGCCAGCAGCCAGGTAGCGGGTCAGCTCCCCTACGAGCAGTACTTC
TRBD2,TRBJ2-5,TRBV7-6,-,CASSPGLAGGGQETQYF,TGTGCCAGCAGCCCCGGACTAGCGGGGGGGGGTCAAGAGACCCAGTACTTC
-,TRBJ2-5,TRBV6-5,-,CATAGDFRETQYF,TGTGCCACCGCCGGGGATTTCCGGGAGACCCAGTACTTC
-,TRBJ2-7,TRBV6-5,-,CASSRQSSYEQYF,TGTGCCAGCAGTCGACAGAGCTCCTACGAGCAGTACTTC
-,TRBJ2-5,TRBV14,-,CASSQGLKETQYF,TGTGCCAGCAGCCAGGGACTTAAAGAGACCCAGTACTTC
-,TRBJ2-1,TRBV23-1,-,CASSQRGSFLNEQFF,TGCGCCAGCAGTCAACGGGGCAGTTTCCTAAATGAGCAGTTCTTC
TRBD2,TRBJ2-7,TRBV3-1,few,CASSLAGGPYEQYF,TGTGCCAGCAGCTTGGCGGGAGGGCCCTACGAGCAGTACTTC
TRBD2,TRBJ2-4,TRBV6-1,once,CASSEGFWTSGRTKNIQYF,TGTGCCAGCAGTGAAGGTTTCTGGACTAGCGGGAGAACCAAAAACATTCAGTACTTC
-,TRBJ1-2,TRBV29-1,-,CSVEGYTF,TGCAGCGTTGAGGGCTACACCTTC